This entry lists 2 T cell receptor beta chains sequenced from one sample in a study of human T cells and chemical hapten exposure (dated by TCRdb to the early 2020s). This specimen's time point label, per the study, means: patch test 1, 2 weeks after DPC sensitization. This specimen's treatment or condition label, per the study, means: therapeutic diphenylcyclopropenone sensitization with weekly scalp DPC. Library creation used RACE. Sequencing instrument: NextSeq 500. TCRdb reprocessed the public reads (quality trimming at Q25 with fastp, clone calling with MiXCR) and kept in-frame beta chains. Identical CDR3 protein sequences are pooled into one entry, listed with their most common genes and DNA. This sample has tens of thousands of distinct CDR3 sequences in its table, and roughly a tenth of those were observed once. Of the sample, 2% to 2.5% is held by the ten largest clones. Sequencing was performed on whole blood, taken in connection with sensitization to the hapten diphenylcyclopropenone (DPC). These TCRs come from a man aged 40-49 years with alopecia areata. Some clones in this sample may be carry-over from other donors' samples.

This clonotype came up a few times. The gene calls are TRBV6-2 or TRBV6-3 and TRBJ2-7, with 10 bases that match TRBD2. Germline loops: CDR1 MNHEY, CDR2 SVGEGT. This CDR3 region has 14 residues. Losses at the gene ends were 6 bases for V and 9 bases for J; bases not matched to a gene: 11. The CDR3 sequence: CASRLAASGSVQYV. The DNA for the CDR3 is TGTGCCAGCAGGCTGGCCGCTAGCGGGAGCGTGCAGTACGTC.

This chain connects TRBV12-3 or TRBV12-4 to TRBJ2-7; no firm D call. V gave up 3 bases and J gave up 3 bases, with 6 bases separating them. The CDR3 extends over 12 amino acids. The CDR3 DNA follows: TGTGCCAGCAGTTTGGGCCTCTACGAGCAGTACGTC. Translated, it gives CASSLGLYEQYV.